The T cell receptor beta chain under discussion was sequenced for a study of early stage breast cancer tumors. Assay used: immunoSEQ multiplex PCR; TCRdb lists only in-frame clones, some missing. The sample has around 30,000 clones, roughly 81% seen once. From germline, CDR1 is GTSNPN and CDR2 SVGIG (reference sequence). The CDR3 has 13 amino acids. V was trimmed by 2 bases and J by 4 bases, leaving 11 bases between them. This receptor was taken from a person in their twenties or thirties with breast cancer. The sequenced sample was breast tumor tissue. The V gene is TRBV30, the J gene TRBJ1-2; D uncertain. The CDR3: CAWSREQSYGYTF. For the CDR3, the DNA is TGTGCCTGGAGTCGGGAACAAAGCTATGGCTACACCTTC. Full variable domain (missing parts from reference TRBV30 and TRBJ1-2): SQTIHQWPATLVQPVGSPLSLECTVEGTSNPNLYWYRQAAGRGLQLLFYSVGIGQISSEVPQNLSASRPQDRQFILSSKKLLLSDSGFYLCAWSREQSYGYTFGSGTRLTVV.